This is a list of T cell receptor beta chains from one sample in a study of CD8 T cells in Susac syndrome. One entry per CDR3 protein results from TCRdb running MiXCR on the immunoSEQ multiplex PCR reads. The sample records 150,000 or so distinct CDR3 sequences, about 94% being singletons. Source material: CD8+ T cells from PBMCs. All receptors come from a human donor with multiple sclerosis. Each CDR3 is given with its conserved first and last residue. D genes are given only for firm matches. Only some rows state a clone size, as once, few, many or a class for expanded clones.

j_call clone_size v_call d_call cdr3_aa cdr3_nt
TRBJ2-1 once TRBV20-1 TRBD2 CSLAGEDEQFF TGCAGTCTAGCGGGGGAAGATGAGCAGTTCTTC
TRBJ2-3 once TRBV20-1 . CSADVAGEGGTDTQYF TGCAGTGCTGATGTCGCAGGGGAGGGGGGCACAGATACGCAGTATTTT
TRBJ1-2 once TRBV7-6 . CASSERGGGYTF TGTGCCAGCAGCGAAAGGGGTGGGGGCTACACCTTC
TRBJ1-6 once TRBV28 . CASRFWGTNSPLHF TGTGCCAGCAGATTTTGGGGGACTAATTCACCCCTCCACTTT
TRBJ2-7 . TRBV19 . CASSIRQDHFYEQYF TGTGCCAGTAGTATACGGCAGGACCACTTCTACGAGCAGTACTTC
TRBJ2-7 . TRBV27 TRBD2 CASSFPGRARNEQYF TGTGCCAGCAGTTTTCCCGGGAGGGCTCGCAACGAGCAGTACTTC
TRBJ2-7 . TRBV6-1 . CASSAPLTGTLYEQYF TGTGCCAGCAGTGCCCCGCTAACCGGGACACTCTACGAGCAGTACTTC
TRBJ2-7 . TRBV4-1 . CASSQEVSGNEQYF TGCGCCAGCAGCCAAGAGGTGTCGGGGAACGAGCAGTACTTC
TRBJ2-2 . TRBV30 . CAWSLSRRANTGELFF TGTGCCTGGAGCCTGAGTAGGAGGGCGAACACCGGGGAGCTGTTTTTT
TRBJ1-2 . TRBV9 . CASSGRDKQEGHYGYTF TGTGCCAGCAGCGGACGGGACAAACAGGAAGGGCACTATGGCTACACCTTC
TRBJ2-1 . TRBV15 . CATSLTRAYNEQFF TGTGCCACCAGCCTTACTAGAGCCTACAATGAGCAGTTCTTC
TRBJ2-5 . TRBV6-2/TRBV6-3 . CASSHLDEETQYF TGTGCCAGCAGTCATCTAGACGAAGAGACCCAGTACTTC
TRBJ2-3 . TRBV28 . CASSLERASTDTQYF TGTGCCAGCAGTTTGGAGAGAGCGAGCACAGATACGCAGTATTTT
TRBJ2-4 . TRBV3-1 TRBD2 CASSPRAGGEGKGNIQYF TGTGCCAGCAGCCCCCGAGCGGGGGGGGAGGGCAAGGGAAACATTCAGTACTTC